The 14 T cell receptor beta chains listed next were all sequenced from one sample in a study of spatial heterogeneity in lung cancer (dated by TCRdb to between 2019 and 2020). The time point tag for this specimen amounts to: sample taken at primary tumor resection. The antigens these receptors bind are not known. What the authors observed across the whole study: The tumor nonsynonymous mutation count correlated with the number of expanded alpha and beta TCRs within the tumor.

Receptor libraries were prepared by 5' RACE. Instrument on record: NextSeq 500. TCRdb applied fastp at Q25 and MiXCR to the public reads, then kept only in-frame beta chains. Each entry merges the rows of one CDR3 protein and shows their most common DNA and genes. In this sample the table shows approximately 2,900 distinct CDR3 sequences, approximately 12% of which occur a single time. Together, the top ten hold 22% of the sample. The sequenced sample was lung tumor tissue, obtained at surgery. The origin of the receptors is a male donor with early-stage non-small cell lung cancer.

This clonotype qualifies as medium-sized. The CDR3 region is CACDGGSTDTQYF. As DNA, the CDR3 is TGTGCCTGTGACGGGGGTAGCACAGATACGCAGTATTTT. The chain joins TRBV2 to TRBJ2-3; D may be TRBD2 (6 bases). CDR1 SNHLY and CDR2 FYNNEI come from the germline V gene. The CDR3 is 13 amino acids. Trimming shortened V by 11 bases and J by 0 bases, and 12 bases separated the two germline ends.

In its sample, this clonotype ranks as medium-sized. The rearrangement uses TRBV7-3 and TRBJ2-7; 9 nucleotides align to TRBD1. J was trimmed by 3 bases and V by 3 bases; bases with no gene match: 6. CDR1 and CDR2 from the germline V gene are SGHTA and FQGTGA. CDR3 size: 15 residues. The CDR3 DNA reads TGTGCCAGCAGCTTTCCGGGACAGGGAGACTACGAGCAGTACTTC. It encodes CASSFPGQGDYEQYF.

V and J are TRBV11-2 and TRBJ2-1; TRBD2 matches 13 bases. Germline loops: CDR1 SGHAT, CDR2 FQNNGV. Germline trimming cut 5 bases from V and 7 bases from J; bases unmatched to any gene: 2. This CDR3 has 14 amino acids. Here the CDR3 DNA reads TGTGCCAGCAGCCGGACTAGCGGGGGTAATGAGCAGTTCTTC. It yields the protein CASSRTSGGNEQFF.

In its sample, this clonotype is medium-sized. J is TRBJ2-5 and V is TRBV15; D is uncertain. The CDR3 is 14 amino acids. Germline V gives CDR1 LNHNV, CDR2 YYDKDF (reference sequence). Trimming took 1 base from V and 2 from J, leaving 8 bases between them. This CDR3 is CATSRGLEQETQYF. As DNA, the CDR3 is TGTGCCACCAGCAGAGGTTTGGAGCAAGAGACCCAGTACTTC.

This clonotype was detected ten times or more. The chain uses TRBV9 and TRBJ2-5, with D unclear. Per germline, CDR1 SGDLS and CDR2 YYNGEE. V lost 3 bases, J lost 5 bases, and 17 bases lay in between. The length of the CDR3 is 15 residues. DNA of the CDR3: TGTGCCAGCAGCGCCTTCGATCGCACCACCGAGACCCAGTACTTC. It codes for CASSAFDRTTETQYF. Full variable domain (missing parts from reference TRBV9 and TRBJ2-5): DSGVTQTPKHLITATGQRVTLRCSPRSGDLSVYWYQQSLDQGLQFLIQYYNGEERAKGNILERFSAQQFPDLHSELNLSSLELGDSALYFCASSAFDRTTETQYFGPGTRLLVL.

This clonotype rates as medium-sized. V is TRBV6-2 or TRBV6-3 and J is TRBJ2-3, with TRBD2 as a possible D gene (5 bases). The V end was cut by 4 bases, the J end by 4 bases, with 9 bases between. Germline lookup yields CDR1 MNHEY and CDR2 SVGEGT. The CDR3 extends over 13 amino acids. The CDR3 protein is CASSLMEADTQYF. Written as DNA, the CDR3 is TGTGCCAGCAGTTTAATGGAGGCAGATACGCAGTATTTT.

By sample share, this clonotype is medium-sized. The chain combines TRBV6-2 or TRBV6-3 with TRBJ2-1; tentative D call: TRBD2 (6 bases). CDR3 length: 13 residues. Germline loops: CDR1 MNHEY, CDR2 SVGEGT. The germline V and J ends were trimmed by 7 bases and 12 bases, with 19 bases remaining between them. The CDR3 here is CASTIGTWGLQFF. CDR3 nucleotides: TGTGCCAGCACCATAGGGACTTGGGGGTTGCAGTTCTTC.

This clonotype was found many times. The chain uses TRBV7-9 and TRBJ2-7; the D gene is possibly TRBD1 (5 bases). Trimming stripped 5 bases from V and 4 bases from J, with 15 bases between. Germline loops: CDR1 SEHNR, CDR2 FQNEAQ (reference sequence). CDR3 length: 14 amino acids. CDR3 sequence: CASSPLDKGYEQYF. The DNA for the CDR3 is TGTGCCAGCAGCCCGCTAGATAAGGGGTACGAGCAGTACTTC.

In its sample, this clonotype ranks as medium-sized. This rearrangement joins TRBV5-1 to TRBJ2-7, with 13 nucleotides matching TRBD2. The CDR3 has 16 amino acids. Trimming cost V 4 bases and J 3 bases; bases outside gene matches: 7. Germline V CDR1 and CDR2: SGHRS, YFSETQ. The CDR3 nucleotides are TGCGCCAGCAGCGCAGGGACTAGCGGGGATATCTACGAGCAGTACTTC. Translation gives CASSAGTSGDIYEQYF.

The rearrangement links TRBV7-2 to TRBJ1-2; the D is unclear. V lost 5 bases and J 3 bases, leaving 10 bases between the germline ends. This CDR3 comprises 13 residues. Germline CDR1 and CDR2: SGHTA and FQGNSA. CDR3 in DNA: TGTGCCAGCAGCCCCGTTGGGGACTATGGCTACACCTTC. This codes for CASSPVGDYGYTF.

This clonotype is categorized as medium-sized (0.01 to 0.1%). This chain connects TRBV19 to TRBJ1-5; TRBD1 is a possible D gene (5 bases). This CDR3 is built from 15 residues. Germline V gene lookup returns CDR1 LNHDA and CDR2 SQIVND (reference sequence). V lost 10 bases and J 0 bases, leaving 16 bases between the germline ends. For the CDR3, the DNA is TGTGCCACCAAGGGACTGGGGTATAGCAATCAGCCCCAGCATTTT. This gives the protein CATKGLGYSNQPQHF. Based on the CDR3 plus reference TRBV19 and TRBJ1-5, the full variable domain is DGGITQSPKYLFRKEGQNVTLSCEQNLNHDAMYWYRQDPGQGLRLIYYSQIVNDFQKGDIAEGYSVSREKKESFPLTVTSAQKNPTAFYLCATKGLGYSNQPQHFGDGTRLSIL.

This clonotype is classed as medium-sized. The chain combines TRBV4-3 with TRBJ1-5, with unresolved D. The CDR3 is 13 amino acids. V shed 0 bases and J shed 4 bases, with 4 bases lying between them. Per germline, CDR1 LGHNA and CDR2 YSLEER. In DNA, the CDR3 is TGCGCCAGCAGCCAAGAACGAAATCAGCCCCAGCATTTT. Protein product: CASSQERNQPQHF.

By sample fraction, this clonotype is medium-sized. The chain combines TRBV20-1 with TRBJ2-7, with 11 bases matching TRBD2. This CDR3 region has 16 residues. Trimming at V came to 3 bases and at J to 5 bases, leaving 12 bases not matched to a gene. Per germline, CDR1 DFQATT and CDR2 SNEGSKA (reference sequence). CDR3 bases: TGCAGTGCTAGGTGGGGCACTAGCGGGAGTTCGAACGAGCAGTACTTC. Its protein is CSARWGTSGSSNEQYF.

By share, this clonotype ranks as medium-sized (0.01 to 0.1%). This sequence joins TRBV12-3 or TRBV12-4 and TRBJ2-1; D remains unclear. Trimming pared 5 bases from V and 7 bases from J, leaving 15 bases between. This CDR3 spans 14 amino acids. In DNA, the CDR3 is TGTGCCAGCAGTCCAACCCATTCCCCAAATGAGCAGTTCTTC. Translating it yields CASSPTHSPNEQFF.